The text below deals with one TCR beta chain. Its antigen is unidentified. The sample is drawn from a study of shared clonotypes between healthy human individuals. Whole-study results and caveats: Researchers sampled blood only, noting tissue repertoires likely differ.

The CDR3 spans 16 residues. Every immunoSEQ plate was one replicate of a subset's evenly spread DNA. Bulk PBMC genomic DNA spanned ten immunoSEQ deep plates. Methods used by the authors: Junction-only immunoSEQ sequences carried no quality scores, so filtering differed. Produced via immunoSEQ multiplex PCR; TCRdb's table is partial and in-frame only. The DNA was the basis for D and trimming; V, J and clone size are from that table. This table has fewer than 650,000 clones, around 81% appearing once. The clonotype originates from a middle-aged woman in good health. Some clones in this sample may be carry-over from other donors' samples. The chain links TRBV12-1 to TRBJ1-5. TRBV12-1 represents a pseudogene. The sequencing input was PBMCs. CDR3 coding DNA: TGTGCCAGCAGCTCGAAGGGACCCCATAGCAATCAGCCCCAGCATTTT. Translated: CASSSKGPHSNQPQHF.